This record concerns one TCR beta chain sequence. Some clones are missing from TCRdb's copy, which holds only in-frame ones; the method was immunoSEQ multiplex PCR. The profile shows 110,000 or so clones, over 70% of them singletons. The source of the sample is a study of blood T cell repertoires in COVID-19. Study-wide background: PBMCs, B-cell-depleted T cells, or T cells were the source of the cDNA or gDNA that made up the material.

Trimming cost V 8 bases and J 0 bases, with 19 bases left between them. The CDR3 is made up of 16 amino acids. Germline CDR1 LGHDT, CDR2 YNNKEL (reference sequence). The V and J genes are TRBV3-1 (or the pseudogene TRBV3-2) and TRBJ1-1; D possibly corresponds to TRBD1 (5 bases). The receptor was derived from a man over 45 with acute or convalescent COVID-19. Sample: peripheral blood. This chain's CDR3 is CASQISRQTLNTEAFF. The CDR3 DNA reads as TGTGCCAGCCAAATTTCTAGACAGACTTTGAACACTGAAGCTTTCTTT.